This note documents a single T cell receptor (beta chain) sequence. Its antigen is still unknown. Vbeta (60) and Jbeta (13) primers were used in the PCR. TCRdb keeps only in-frame clones here, not all; method: immunoSEQ multiplex PCR. The table includes about 200,000 clones, 75% to 85% detected once. This sample stems from a study of cytomegalovirus exposure and HLA in healthy donors. Study-wide context: A prior study identified 120 million or so unique TCR beta sequences from roughly 180 million T cells. Findings of the study overall: The authors later linked a missense DCLRE1C variant to TCR beta V- and J-gene trimming. The likely origin of a cluster of highly shared sequence variants was a sequencing artifact. Accurate predictions that matched the HLA-A and HLA-B alleles of most subjects were reportedly made from TCR beta sequences.

J was trimmed by 2 bases and V by 4 bases; bases with no gene match: 8. The length of the CDR3 is 16 residues. The germline CDR1 and CDR2 sequences are MGHRA and YSYEKL. V is TRBV4-1 and J is TRBJ2-7, with 10 bases aligning to TRBD1. The sample consisted of PBMCs. This receptor was identified in a male donor in good health and CMV-seropositive. DNA for the CDR3: TGCGCCAGCAGCCCCGGTCCGGGACAGGGGACCTACGAGCAGTACTTC. Amino acid sequence: CASSPGPGQGTYEQYF.